The rows below give T cell receptor beta chains drawn from one sample of a study of CD8+CD57+ T cells in acquired aplastic anemia. TCRdb ran MiXCR on the reads and lists one entry per CDR3 protein. The repertoire holds just over 40,000 distinct CDR3 sequences, with 63% as singletons. Sequencing was performed on sorted CD4+, CD8+, or CD8+CD57+ T cells (not recorded which) from PBMCs. These receptors originate from a human donor with aplastic anemia. The CDR3 runs from the conserved cysteine through the conserved F or W. The D gene is left open where the match is weak. Not every row has a clone size; where given, it reads once, few, many or a size class.

J gene | V gene | clone size | D gene | CDR3 protein | CDR3 DNA
TRBJ1-5 | TRBV19 | many | TRBD1 | CASSIPGTGPNQPQHF | TGTGCCAGTAGTATCCCCGGGACAGGTCCCAATCAGCCCCAGCATTTT
TRBJ1-2 | TRBV29-1 | - | - | CSGGGHYGYTF | TGCAGCGGGGGAGGGCACTATGGCTACACCTTC
TRBJ1-6 | TRBV20-1 | once | - | CSASEGRGSPLHF | TGCAGTGCTAGCGAGGGACGGGGTTCACCCCTCCACTTT
TRBJ2-7 | TRBV5-1 | many | - | CASTLTTEQRGYEQYF | TGCGCCAGCACCTTAACTACTGAACAGAGAGGCTACGAGCAGTACTTC
TRBJ2-2 | TRBV9 | many | - | CASSVDRTGELFF | TGTGCCAGCAGCGTAGACAGGACCGGGGAGCTGTTTTTT
TRBJ1-1 | TRBV29-1 | - | - | CSASRGGGMNTEAFF | TGCAGCGCGAGCAGGGGCGGAGGGATGAACACTGAAGCTTTCTTT
TRBJ2-7 | TRBV20-1 | - | - | CSARDQEGSGGYEQYF | TGCAGTGCTAGAGATCAGGAGGGATCAGGGGGCTACGAGCAGTACTTC
TRBJ2-7 | TRBV29-1 | - | TRBD1 | CSVSRDRVKQYF | TGCAGCGTTTCTCGGGACAGGGTAAAGCAGTACTTC
TRBJ2-7 | TRBV13 | - | TRBD1 | CASSYGTGDYEQYF | TGTGCCAGCAGCTATGGGACAGGAGACTACGAGCAGTACTTC
TRBJ2-2 | TRBV13 | many | - | CASSDRGPGELFF | TGTGCCAGCAGCGATAGGGGTCCCGGGGAGCTGTTTTTT
TRBJ1-2 | TRBV19 | many | - | CASSPGQYTYGYTF | TGTGCCAGTAGTCCCGGACAGTACACCTATGGCTACACCTTC
TRBJ1-5 | TRBV20-1 | once | TRBD1 | CSARSTGGRGNQPQHF | TGCAGTGCTAGGTCGACAGGGGGCAGGGGCAATCAGCCCCAGCATTTT
TRBJ1-3 | TRBV19 | - | - | CASSIDGFSGNTIYF | TGTGCCAGTAGTATAGACGGATTCTCTGGAAACACCATATATTTT
TRBJ2-5 | TRBV7-2 | many | - | CASSLWGQETQYF | TGTGCCAGCAGCCTATGGGGCCAAGAGACCCAGTACTTC
TRBJ2-5 | TRBV2 | many | TRBD1 | CASETGTGVSQYF | TGTGCCAGCGAGACCGGGACAGGGGTGAGCCAGTACTTC
TRBJ2-7 | TRBV7-9 | many | - | CASTHGAWGEQYF | TGTGCCAGCACCCACGGAGCGTGGGGGGAGCAGTACTTC
TRBJ1-2 | TRBV19 | once | TRBD1 | CASSPTGGEYYGYTF | TGTGCCAGTAGTCCTACAGGGGGCGAGTACTATGGCTACACCTTC
TRBJ2-1 | TRBV11-2 | - | TRBD2 | CASSLGLAGAPPYNEQFF | TGTGCCAGCAGCTTAGGACTAGCGGGGGCTCCACCCTACAATGAACAGTTCTTC
TRBJ2-7 | TRBV5-1 | - | - | CATSTAGALSYEQYF | TGCGCCACCAGCACCGCGGGGGCCCTCTCCTACGAGCAGTACTTC
TRBJ1-3 | TRBV20-1 | - | - | CSAWSISGNTIYF | TGCAGTGCTTGGAGCATCTCTGGAAACACCATATATTTT
TRBJ2-4 | TRBV29-1 | - | - | CSVRGDLAKNIQYF | TGCAGCGTTCGAGGCGATTTAGCCAAAAACATTCAGTACTTC
TRBJ2-3 | TRBV29-1 | - | - | CSVDWGDTQYF | TGCAGCGTTGATTGGGGAGATACGCAGTATTTT
TRBJ1-2 | TRBV20-1 | many | - | CSARVWGVGYGYTF | TGCAGTGCTAGAGTCTGGGGAGTCGGCTATGGCTACACCTTC
TRBJ1-2 | TRBV29-1 | - | - | CSVARMREGYTF | TGCAGCGTTGCCCGGATGCGCGAGGGCTACACCTTC
TRBJ2-5 | TRBV5-1 | - | TRBD1 | CASSLATGYQETQYF | TGCGCCAGCAGCTTGGCGACAGGGTACCAAGAGACCCAGTACTTC
TRBJ2-5 | TRBV20-1 | - | - | CSARATTQETQHF | TGCAGTGCTAGAGCGACTACCCAAGAGACCCAGCACTTC